A single sample gave rise to the 25 T cell receptor beta chains below, sequenced in a study of blood T cell repertoires in COVID-19. Profiled with immunoSEQ multiplex PCR; TCRdb holds only in-frame clones, not every one. This sample has some 140,000 clones; more than 75% occur once, and the top ten carry 5%. The specimen sequenced was peripheral blood. All receptors derive from a woman in her sixties or seventies with COVID-19, enrolled during active disease.

The gene calls are TRBV7-2 and TRBJ2-7, with a possible D match to TRBD1 (5 bases). V lost 1 base and J lost 0, with 10 bases in between. The CDR3 spans 15 residues. Germline V CDR1 and CDR2: SGHTA, FQGNSA. The CDR3 sequence is CASSLGQLSSYEQYF. The DNA of the CDR3 is TGTGCCAGCAGCTTAGGACAGCTGAGCTCCTACGAGCAGTACTTC. The whole variable domain, filled in from reference TRBV7-2 and TRBJ2-7, reads GAGVSQSPSNKVTEKGKDVELRCDPISGHTALYWYRQSLGQGLEFLIYFQGNSAPDKSGLPSDRFSAERTGGSVSTLTIQRTQQEDSAVYLCASSLGQLSSYEQYFGPGTRLTVT.

With respect to this clone: The junction departs from germline at one end; a sequencing error may be responsible. The V and J genes are TRBV19 and TRBJ1-5, with TRBD1 matching 8 bases. The CDR3 runs to 12 residues. Germline assignment: CDR1 LNHDA and CDR2 SQIVND (reference sequence). The CDR3 nucleotides read TGTGCCAGTAGTATTCCCCCGCAGGGGGCCGTTTTT. It translates to CASSIPPQGAVF.

The chain carries TRBV20-1 and TRBJ1-1; the D is unclear. This CDR3 is built from 13 residues. CDR1 and CDR2 from the germline V gene are DFQATT and SNEGSKA (reference sequence). Trimming pared 3 bases from V and 2 bases from J, leaving 10 bases between. CDR3 nucleotide sequence: TGCAGTGCTAGTGAGGGAGCCAACACTGAAGCTTTCTTT. Amino acids: CSASEGANTEAFF.

The J gene is TRBJ1-1, the V gene TRBV7-3; the D gene is possibly TRBD1 (6 bases). The CDR3 is 16 amino acids. Trimming left V 0 bases short and J 2 bases short, with 13 bases between. The germline V gene encodes CDR1 SGHTA and CDR2 FQGTGA. The CDR3 DNA is TGTGCCAGCAGCTTAACGGGGGGGACACTCAACACTGAAGCTTTCTTT. It is translated as CASSLTGGTLNTEAFF.

This rearrangement joins TRBV3-1 (or the pseudogene TRBV3-2) to TRBJ1-2; 8 bases match TRBD1. V was pared by 1 base and J by 1 base, with 5 bases of the junction left unmatched. Per the germline V gene, CDR1 is LGHDT and CDR2 is YNNKEL (reference sequence). The CDR3 is 16 amino acids. The CDR3 DNA sequence: TGTGCCAGCAGCCAAGTACGACAGGGGTTTAACTATGGCTACACCTTC. Encoded protein: CASSQVRQGFNYGYTF.

The chain is built from TRBV27 and TRBJ2-1; 8 bases are a match to TRBD1. Germline V gives CDR1 MNHEY, CDR2 SMNVEV (reference sequence). V was clipped by 4 bases and J by 10 bases; unmatched bases: 9. The CDR3 consists of 14 residues. CDR3 protein: CASSSAGQGLEQFF. CDR3 sequence (DNA): TGTGCCAGCAGTTCGGCAGGACAGGGCCTCGAGCAGTTCTTC.

This clone is a singleton in its sample. The chain has TRBV19 and TRBJ1-4; possible D gene TRBD1, 5 bases. In germline, CDR1 is LNHDA, CDR2 SQIVND (reference sequence). The V gene lost 6 bases and the J gene lost 8 bases, with 13 bases spanning the gap. The CDR3 spans 13 residues. CDR3 sequence (DNA): TGTGCCAGTAGACCCACCGGGGGGGAAAAACTGTTTTTT. This encodes CASRPTGGEKLFF.

The genes are TRBV7-9 and TRBJ1-1; the D gene is possibly TRBD1 (5 bases). This CDR3 is 14 amino acids long. The V gene lost 7 bases and the J gene lost 4 bases, with 16 bases spanning the gap. Germline values: CDR1 SEHNR, CDR2 FQNEAQ (reference sequence). CDR3 in DNA: TGTGCCAGCACCCTCCTGGGGGGTGTCACTGAAGCTTTCTTT. This encodes CASTLLGGVTEAFF.

This rearrangement joins TRBV11-2 to TRBJ2-1; D is unclear. Germline V gene sequence: CDR1 SGHAT, CDR2 FQNNGV. CDR3 size: 16 residues. The ends were cut back, 1 base at V and 0 bases at J, with 10 bases in the middle. The CDR3 loop reads CASSLAQASSYNEQFF. The CDR3 nucleotides read TGTGCCAGCAGCTTAGCGCAGGCAAGCTCCTACAATGAGCAGTTCTTC.

This clone showed up just a few times. V usage is TRBV19 and J usage is TRBJ2-7, with 7 positions matching TRBD1. In germline, CDR1 is LNHDA, CDR2 SQIVND (reference sequence). With 1 base clipped from V and 2 bases from J, the junction kept 8 bases outside the gene matches. The CDR3 covers 16 residues. The CDR3 region is CASSIAFPGQTYEQYF. As DNA, the CDR3 is TGTGCCAGTAGTATAGCCTTCCCGGGACAGACCTACGAGCAGTACTTC.

The J gene is TRBJ1-4, the V gene TRBV19; 10 bases match TRBD1. Unmatched junction bases numbered 9, after V lost 8 bases and J lost 0 bases. Germline assignment: CDR1 LNHDA and CDR2 SQIVND (reference sequence). The CDR3 consists of 17 residues. Written as DNA, the CDR3 is TGTGCCAGTGGCCCGGGACAGGGGCCGCCAACTAATGAAAAACTGTTTTTT. It is translated as CASGPGQGPPTNEKLFF.

The J gene is TRBJ2-3, the V gene TRBV6-2 or TRBV6-3; TRBD2 is a possible D gene (5 bases). V gave up 4 bases and J gave up 2 bases, with 13 bases separating them. CDR3 length: 15 amino acids. Germline V gene sequence: CDR1 MNHEY, CDR2 SVGEGT. CDR3 in amino acids: CASSSGGLLTDTQYF. The DNA for the CDR3 is TGTGCCAGCAGTTCCGGCGGACTTCTCACAGATACGCAGTATTTT.

This clone appeared once. The chain uses TRBV9 and TRBJ1-4; no clear D gene. The V end was cut by 4 bases, the J end by 0 bases, with 16 bases between. Germline CDR1 reads SGDLS; CDR2 reads YYNGEE. This CDR3 comprises 17 residues. The CDR3 sequence is CASSPRAGATTNEKLFF. CDR3 sequence (DNA): TGTGCCAGCAGCCCCCGGGCGGGCGCCACAACTAATGAAAAACTGTTTTTT.

This chain joins TRBV7-2 and TRBJ1-6; D remains ambiguous. Germline CDR1 reads SGHTA; CDR2 reads FQGNSA. The ends were cut back, 4 bases at V and 7 bases at J, with 14 bases in the middle. There are 15 residues in the CDR3. The CDR3 here is CASSSEILGNSPLHF. DNA for the CDR3: TGTGCCAGCAGCTCCGAAATTCTCGGGAATTCACCCCTCCACTTT.

The genes are TRBV6-5 and TRBJ1-1, with D perhaps TRBD1 (6 bases). Deletions cut 5 bases from V and 4 bases from J, with 17 bases between. Germline V gene lookup returns CDR1 MNHEY and CDR2 SVGAGI. This CDR3 has 15 amino acids. CDR3 bases: TGTGCCAGCAGTCCCTCCGGCGGGGGCTTCACTGAAGCTTTCTTT. It translates to CASSPSGGGFTEAFF.

The V gene is TRBV27, the J gene TRBJ1-1, with 10 bases that match TRBD1. The CDR3 extends over 13 amino acids. Germline CDR1 MNHEY, CDR2 SMNVEV (reference sequence). J was trimmed by 8 bases and V by 1 base; bases with no gene match: 1. CDR3 nucleotide sequence: TGTGCCAGCAGTTTATTGGGACAGGGGGAAGCTTTCTTT. It specifies CASSLLGQGEAFF.

This clone was detected only a few times. The rearrangement joins TRBV7-2 to TRBJ1-5, with TRBD1 matching 7 bases. Germline assignment: CDR1 SGHTA and CDR2 FQGNSA. Trimming removed 0 bases from V and 2 bases from J; junction bases left unmatched: 7. This CDR3 spans 17 amino acids. DNA of the CDR3: TGTGCCAGCAGCTTAGCGACCGGACAGGCTGGCAATCAGCCCCAGCATTTT. This codes for CASSLATGQAGNQPQHF.

The chain carries TRBV9 and TRBJ1-2, with D possibly TRBD1 on 5 matching bases. Germline lookup yields CDR1 SGDLS and CDR2 YYNGEE. Between the trimmed V and J ends, which lost 2 bases and 7 bases, there was a span of 9 bases. CDR3 length: 12 amino acids. The DNA of the CDR3 is TGTGCCAGCAGCGTCGCGGGGGGTGGCTACACCTTC. Its protein product is CASSVAGGGYTF.

V usage is TRBV7-2 and J usage is TRBJ1-4; possibly TRBD1 for D (6 bases). Trimming took 1 base from V and 2 from J, leaving 8 bases between them. Germline V gives CDR1 SGHTA, CDR2 FQGNSA. The CDR3 is made up of 15 amino acids. The CDR3 region is CASSLGGGTNEKLFF. CDR3 DNA sequence: TGTGCCAGCAGCTTAGGAGGGGGTACTAATGAAAAACTGTTTTTT.

The V call is TRBV27, the J call TRBJ1-2; possible D gene TRBD1, 6 bases. V was clipped by 4 bases and J by 4 bases, with 10 bases between them. The CDR3 is made up of 13 amino acids. CDR1 and CDR2 (germline): MNHEY, SMNVEV (reference sequence). This CDR3 reads CASSYPGAYGYTF. The CDR3 nucleotides read TGTGCCAGCAGTTACCCAGGGGCCTATGGCTACACCTTC.

This clone was seen a single time. The chain employs TRBV5-5 and TRBJ1-3; no definite D call. The CDR3 sequence is 12 residues long. CDR1 is SGHKS and CDR2 is YYEKEE in the germline V gene (reference sequence). V lost 4 bases to trimming and J lost 4 bases, with 6 bases between them. The CDR3 DNA follows: TGTGCCAGCAGCACGGGGGGAAACACCATATATTTT. This gives the protein CASSTGGNTIYF.

The chain uses TRBV25-1 and TRBJ1-5, with a weak D call TRBD1 (5 bases). Germline assignment: CDR1 MGHDK and CDR2 SYGVNS. This CDR3 has 12 amino acids. The germline V and J ends were trimmed by 9 bases and 3 bases, with 9 bases remaining between them. CDR3 amino acids: CASAGLNQPQHF. DNA for the CDR3: TGTGCCAGTGCAGGGCTCAATCAGCCCCAGCATTTT.

In its sample, this clone was seen many times. The V gene is TRBV4-2, the J gene TRBJ2-2, with TRBD2 matching over 10 bases. J gave up 7 bases and V 1 base, and 12 bases lay outside the gene matches. Germline V CDR1 and CDR2: LGHNA, YNFKEQ. The CDR3 contains 18 residues. The CDR3 DNA follows: TGTGCCAGCAGCCAAGGAGTGAGCGGGGGGGCCGGAGGCGGGGAGCTGTTTTTT. The encoded protein is CASSQGVSGGAGGGELFF.

The V gene is TRBV30, the J gene TRBJ1-2, with 9 bases matching TRBD1. The CDR3 spans 14 residues. In germline, CDR1 is GTSNPN, CDR2 SVGIG (reference sequence). V lost 1 base and J lost 4; bases outside the gene matches: 4. In DNA, the CDR3 is TGTGCCTGGAGTGGACAGGGGGGTCCCTATGGCTACACCTTC. This codes for CAWSGQGGPYGYTF.

The genes are TRBV6-1 and TRBJ2-7; D may be TRBD1 (5 bases). V dropped 0 bases and J dropped 11 bases, with 14 bases sitting between them. The CDR3 spans 13 residues. CDR1 and CDR2 (germline): MNHNS, SASEGT. The CDR3 nucleotides read TGTGCCAGCAGTGAAGCGGGGCAGGCCGAAGAGTACTTC. Translating gives CASSEAGQAEEYF.